This entry describes one T cell receptor beta chain. Antigen specificity is unknown. A read error may explain this, as a much larger clone is one base away. The data stem from a study of CD8 T cells in ankylosing spondylitis. Whole-study findings and limits: Characteristic, it appeared, of ankylosing spondylitis blood was a TCR beta motif of several highly homologous variants. Disease-linked clones were CD8+ and relatively rare in peripheral blood. Researchers reportedly found disease-linked clones significantly enriched in matched ankylosing spondylitis synovial fluid.

CDR3 length equals 17 residues. Germline V gives CDR1 SGDLS, CDR2 YYNGEE. Using quantitative 5'-RACE with molecular barcodes, the authors made TCR beta libraries. TCRdb re-called the 5' RACE reads through MiXCR, storing one row per CDR3 protein. The sample has about 39,000 distinct CDR3 sequences; around 3% are singletons. The V and J genes are TRBV9 and TRBJ2-6; 8 nucleotides align to TRBD1. The receptor was isolated from a male donor with ankylosing spondylitis or in good health (not recorded which). Sequencing was performed on blood, either unsorted or a sorted T cell fraction (not recorded which). The CDR3 DNA is TGTGCCAGCAGCGCTGGACAGGGTGGCACTGGGGCCAACGTCCGGACTTTC. Encoded protein: CASSAGQGGTGANVRTF.